This T cell receptor (beta chain) was identified in a study of T-cell reconstitution after alpha-beta-depleted transplantation in children. Germline V lookup: CDR1 ENHRY, CDR2 SYGVKD. Unmatched junction bases numbered 6, after V lost 3 bases and J lost 1 base. The CDR3 sequence is 16 residues long. Library preparation (for TCRbeta) was performed with unique molecular identifiers. Each CDR3 protein gets one entry after TCRdb re-called the PCR reads with MiXCR. The sample holds some 300,000 distinct CDR3 sequences, 10% seen once. This clonotype was seen more than once but under ten times. The TCR was taken from a human donor who donated a stem cell graft to a child with acute lymphoblastic leukemia. The V call is TRBV10-3, the J call TRBJ2-3, with 8 bases that match TRBD2. The sample consisted of PBMCs from the stem cell graft donor, taken from the stem cell graft. The CDR3 coding sequence is TGTGCCATCAGTGACAACAGCGGGAGCGGCACAGATACGCAGTATTTT. It is translated as CAISDNSGSGTDTQYF.